The 19 T cell receptor beta chains listed next were all sequenced from one sample in a study of TIL therapy for anti-PD-1-resistant metastatic lung cancer. The time point denotes: pre-treatment sample, taken before nivolumab and TIL therapy. This was the immunoSEQ v3 assay. The data were produced by immunoSEQ multiplex PCR, yet TCRdb's version contains in-frame clones alone and is incomplete. Of fewer than 60,000 clones detected, approximately 83% appear once; the ten largest clones hold 5%. Sequenced material: blood, taken at baseline. These receptors were obtained from a person between 25 and 80 years old with non-small cell lung cancer.

The V and J genes are TRBV27 and TRBJ2-1, with D maybe TRBD2 (7 bases). Germline loops: CDR1 MNHEY, CDR2 SMNVEV (reference sequence). The CDR3 spans 12 residues. The CDR3 nucleotides are TGTGCAGCCGGGGGGCCCTACAATGAGCAGTTCTTC. Protein product: CAAGGPYNEQFF.

The V gene is TRBV7-2, the J gene TRBJ2-7; 12 bases are shared with TRBD2. Germline V gene sequence: CDR1 SGHTA, CDR2 FQGNSA. V shed 3 bases and J 1 base; nucleotides not matched to a gene: 7. The CDR3 is 17 residues long. CDR3 bases: TGTGCCAGCAGCTTCTCGGCTAGCGGGGGGGCGTCCTACGAGCAGTACTTC. It codes for CASSFSASGGASYEQYF.

This chain uses TRBV13 with TRBJ2-1, with 8 nucleotides matching TRBD1. This CDR3 spans 15 amino acids. With 3 bases clipped from V and 7 bases from J, the junction kept 8 bases outside the gene matches. Germline CDR1 reads PRHDT; CDR2 reads FYEKMQ (reference sequence). CDR3: CASSLGAGGLNEQFF. DNA of the CDR3: TGTGCCAGCAGCTTGGGGGCAGGGGGCTTAAATGAGCAGTTCTTC.

The chain is built from TRBV7-2 and TRBJ2-5, with 10 nucleotides matching TRBD2. Germline assignment: CDR1 SGHTA and CDR2 FQGNSA. J gave up 5 bases and V 1 base, and 4 bases lay outside the gene matches. The CDR3 runs to 15 residues. CDR3 residues: CASSLERGGDETQYF. CDR3 in DNA: TGTGCCAGCAGCTTAGAGCGGGGGGGCGACGAGACCCAGTACTTC.

V gene TRBV27 combines with J gene TRBJ2-3, with 8 positions matching TRBD2. The CDR3 is made up of 12 amino acids. V lost 6 bases, J lost 5 bases, and 1 base stayed unmatched. Germline V gene data show CDR1 as MNHEY and CDR2 as SMNVEV (reference sequence). CDR3 in amino acids: CASRSGGDTQYF. The CDR3 DNA reads TGTGCCAGCAGGAGCGGGGGAGATACGCAGTATTTT.

The chain carries TRBV25-1 and TRBJ2-2, with D possibly matching TRBD1 (5 bases). V lost 3 bases and J 6 bases, leaving 8 bases between the germline ends. Germline-derived CDR1 and CDR2 are MGHDK and SYGVNS. The CDR3 covers 13 residues. CDR3 nucleotide sequence: TGTGCCAGCAGTGACAGGGTTTCCGGGGAGCTGTTTTTT. Residues: CASSDRVSGELFF.

This clone showed up just once. This chain uses TRBV7-9 with TRBJ2-7, with 7 bases aligning to TRBD1. Germline-derived CDR1 and CDR2 are SEHNR and FQNEAQ (reference sequence). V gave up 1 base and J gave up 2 bases; unmatched junction bases: 5. The CDR3 loop spans 15 amino acids. The CDR3 DNA follows: TGTGCCAGCAGCTTAGGGACAGGTGGGGCCTACGAGCAGTACTTC. It yields the protein CASSLGTGGAYEQYF.

The V and J genes are TRBV11-2 and TRBJ2-7; D ambiguous. The CDR3 length is 15 residues. Germline V gene sequence: CDR1 SGHAT, CDR2 FQNNGV. V lost 1 base and J 2 bases, leaving 12 bases between the germline ends. CDR3 nucleotides: TGTGCCAGCAGCTTAGTAGGAGACACTGCCTACGAGCAGTACTTC. Protein sequence: CASSLVGDTAYEQYF. Full variable domain (rest looked up from reference TRBV11-2 and TRBJ2-7): EAGVAQSPRYKIIEKRQSVAFWCNPISGHATLYWYQQILGQGPKLLIQFQNNGVVDDSQLPKDRFSAERLKGVDSTLKIQPAKLEDSAVYLCASSLVGDTAYEQYFGPGTRLTVT.

The rearrangement links TRBV25-1 to TRBJ2-7; the D gene could be TRBD1 or TRBD2 (5 bases each). The CDR3 has 13 amino acids. Germline CDR1 and CDR2: MGHDK and SYGVNS. V was shortened by 8 bases and J by 3 bases, with 14 bases between the two germline ends. The DNA of the CDR3 is TGTGCCAGCGCCCGTGGGGGAGACTACGAGCAGTACTTC. Amino acid sequence: CASARGGDYEQYF.

J is TRBJ2-2 and V is TRBV7-9, with 7 bases that match TRBD2. After removal of 11 bases from V and 6 bases from J, the junction contained 12 bases not matched to a gene. The CDR3 sequence is 14 residues long. The germline CDR1 and CDR2 sequences are SEHNR and FQNEAQ (reference sequence). The DNA for the CDR3 is TGTGCCGGGCGGGGGTCACCGGGGCCCGGGGAGCTGTTTTTT. Translated: CAGRGSPGPGELFF.

The chain links TRBV28 to TRBJ2-3, with TRBD1 matching over 8 bases. This CDR3 spans 16 amino acids. From germline, CDR1 is MDHEN and CDR2 SYDVKM. After removal of 2 bases from V and 5 bases from J, the junction contained 9 bases not matched to a gene. The DNA for the CDR3 is TGTGCCAGCAGTTTAGCTGGACAGGGTGGTAGAGATACGCAGTATTTT. Translating gives CASSLAGQGGRDTQYF.

This sequence joins TRBV30 and TRBJ2-6; D is ambiguous. Germline V gene lookup returns CDR1 GTSNPN and CDR2 SVGIG (reference sequence). The V end was cut by 3 bases, the J end by 1 base, with 13 bases between. CDR3 length: 16 amino acids. The CDR3 region is CAWSVGMASGANVLTF. CDR3 sequence (DNA): TGTGCCTGGAGCGTTGGGATGGCTTCTGGGGCCAACGTCCTGACTTTC.

V is TRBV5-1 and J is TRBJ2-6, with 7 nucleotides matching TRBD1. V shed 3 bases, J shed 3 bases, and the junction held 15 bases outside the gene matches. CDR3 length equals 19 residues. Germline loops: CDR1 SGHRS, CDR2 YFSETQ. CDR3 residues: CASSSQGGLPQFGANVLTF. CDR3 nucleotide sequence: TGCGCCAGCAGCTCCCAAGGGGGCTTACCCCAATTTGGGGCCAACGTCCTGACTTTC.

The chain combines TRBV12-3 or TRBV12-4 with TRBJ2-7; D gene uncertain. The V end lost 5 bases, the J end lost 6 bases, and 8 bases lay between the germline ends. The CDR3 totals 11 residues. CDR3 bases: TGTGCCAGCAGTCTCCTCGTCGAGCAGTACTTC. Its translation: CASSLLVEQYF.

The chain links TRBV6-5 to TRBJ2-3; D is perhaps TRBD1 (6 bases). CDR1 and CDR2 from the germline V gene are MNHEY and SVGAGI. The CDR3 contains 14 residues. In DNA form, the CDR3 reads TGTGCTTCATCCAGGGGCGGTGGAGCAGATACGCAGTATTTT. This codes for CASSRGGGADTQYF.

This chain links TRBV20-1 with TRBJ1-4; D unresolved. CDR3 size: 13 residues. Trimming left V 3 bases short and J 5 bases short, with 10 bases between. Germline values: CDR1 DFQATT, CDR2 SNEGSKA (reference sequence). DNA of the CDR3: TGCAGTGCTAGTACAGTAGGGAATGAAAAACTGTTTTTT. Translation gives CSASTVGNEKLFF.

CDR3 bases: TGTGCTCTCTCTCCCCAGGGAAACACCGGGGAGCTGTTTTTT. Its translation: CALSPQGNTGELFF. The V and J genes are TRBV28 and TRBJ2-2, with D possibly TRBD1 on 5 matching bases. The germline V gene has CDR1 MDHEN and CDR2 SYDVKM. CDR3 length equals 14 residues.

The J gene is TRBJ2-7, the V gene TRBV29-1, with D possibly being TRBD1 (6 bases). V was shortened by 2 bases and J by 7 bases, with 18 bases between the two germline ends. This CDR3 comprises 14 residues. The germline V gene has CDR1 SQVTM and CDR2 ANQGSEA. The CDR3 DNA reads TGCAGCGTTGAACCGACAGGACCAACAGGGGAGCAGTACTTC. Encoded protein: CSVEPTGPTGEQYF.

The chain is built from TRBV2 and TRBJ1-6, with 7 bases matching TRBD1. The CDR3 totals 13 residues. Germline V gene data show CDR1 as SNHLY and CDR2 as FYNNEI. With V trimmed by 7 bases and J by 7 bases, 4 bases remained unmatched. This CDR3 reads CASTRGANSPLHF. The CDR3 nucleotides read TGTGCCAGCACCAGGGGGGCAAATTCACCCCTCCACTTT. Full variable domain (missing parts from reference TRBV2 and TRBJ1-6): EPEVTQTPSHQVTQMGQEVILRCVPISNHLYFYWYRQILGQKVEFLVSFYNNEISEKSEIFDDQFSVERPDGSNFTLKIRSTKLEDSAMYFCASTRGANSPLHFGNGTRLTVT.